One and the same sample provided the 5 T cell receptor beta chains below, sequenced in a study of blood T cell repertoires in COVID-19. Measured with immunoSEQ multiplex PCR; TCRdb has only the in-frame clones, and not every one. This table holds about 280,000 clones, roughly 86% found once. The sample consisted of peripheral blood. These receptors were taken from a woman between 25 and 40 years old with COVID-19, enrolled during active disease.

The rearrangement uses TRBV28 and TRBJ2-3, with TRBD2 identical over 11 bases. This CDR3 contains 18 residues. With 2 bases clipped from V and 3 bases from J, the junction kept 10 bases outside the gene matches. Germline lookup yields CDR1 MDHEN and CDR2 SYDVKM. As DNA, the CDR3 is TGTGCCAGCAGTTTAGAATTAGCGGGGGGGCCCGGTACAGATACGCAGTATTTT. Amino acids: CASSLELAGGPGTDTQYF.

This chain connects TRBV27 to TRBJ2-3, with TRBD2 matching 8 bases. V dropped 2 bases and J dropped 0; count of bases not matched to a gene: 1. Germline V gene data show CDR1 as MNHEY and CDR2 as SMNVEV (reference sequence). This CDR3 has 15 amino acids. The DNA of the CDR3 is TGTGCCAGCAGTTTACTAGCGGGCAGCACAGATACGCAGTATTTT. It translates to CASSLLAGSTDTQYF.

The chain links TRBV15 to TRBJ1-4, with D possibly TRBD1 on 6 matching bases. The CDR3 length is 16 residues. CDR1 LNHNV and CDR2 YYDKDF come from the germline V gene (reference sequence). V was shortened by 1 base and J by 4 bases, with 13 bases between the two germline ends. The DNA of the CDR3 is TGTGCCACCAGCAGAGGGGGTGCAGGGGTTAATGAAAAACTGTTTTTT. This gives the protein CATSRGGAGVNEKLFF.

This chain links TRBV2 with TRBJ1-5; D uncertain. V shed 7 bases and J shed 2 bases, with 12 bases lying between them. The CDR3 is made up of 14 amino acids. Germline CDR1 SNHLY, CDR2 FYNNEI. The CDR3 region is CASNRNEGNQPQHF. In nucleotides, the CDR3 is TGTGCCAGCAACCGAAACGAGGGCAATCAGCCCCAGCATTTT.

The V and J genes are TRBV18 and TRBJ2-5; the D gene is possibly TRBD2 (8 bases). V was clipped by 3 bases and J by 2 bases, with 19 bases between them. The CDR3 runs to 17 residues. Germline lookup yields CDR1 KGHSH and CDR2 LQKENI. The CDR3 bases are TGTGCCAGCTCACCGCTAGGGGGCGGGGGGTCACAAGAGACCCAGTACTTC. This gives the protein CASSPLGGGGSQETQYF.